Shown below are 21 T cell receptor beta chains from a single sample sequenced in a study of blood T cells in healthy people across ages. The second PCR ran roughly 6 to 11 cycles with a sample-barcoded 5' primer and J-beta primers. TCRdb fed the 5' RACE reads into MiXCR, producing one record per CDR3 protein. The sample records 1.5 million to 2 million distinct CDR3 sequences, over 25% being singletons. The sequenced sample consisted of blood. The receptors were sampled from a woman in her thirties in good health.

A single count supports this clonotype. This chain joins TRBV12-3 or TRBV12-4 and TRBJ1-1; weak D call: TRBD1 (5 bases). V shed 6 bases and J shed 1 base, with 12 bases lying between them. The CDR3 extends over 14 amino acids. CDR3 residues: CASSRQTENTEAFF. The CDR3, as DNA: TGTGCCAGCAGCCGACAGACGGAGAACACTGAAGCTTTCTTT.

A word on this clonotype: A read error may account for a junction end that differs from germline. The chain has TRBV12-3 or TRBV12-4 and TRBJ1-5; possibly TRBD1 for D (5 bases). This CDR3 contains 15 residues. Written as DNA, the CDR3 is TGTGCCAGCAGCTTAGACAGAATTAGCAATCAGCCCCAGCATTTT. Encoded protein: CASSLDRISNQPQHF.

Comments on this clonotype: A junction boundary mismatches the germline segment, possibly from a read error. V usage is TRBV24-1 and J usage is TRBJ2-5; 7 nucleotides agree with TRBD1. Germline V gives CDR1 KGHDR, CDR2 SFDVKD. The CDR3 is 15 amino acids. Here the CDR3 reads CATGDSRTGYETQYF. CDR3 bases: TGTGCCACCGGTGATTCTAGGACAGGTTACGAGACCCAGTACTTC.

Of note for this clonotype: This may stem from a read error, because a much larger clone lies one nucleotide away. The chain links TRBV6-5 to TRBJ2-4, with a weak D call TRBD1 (6 bases). The CDR3 is 13 residues long. The V end lost 8 bases, the J end lost 13 bases, and 21 bases lay between the germline ends. Germline CDR1 and CDR2: MNHEY and SVGAGI. CDR3 coding DNA: TGTGCCAGCGGACGGGACATATTCAATGAGCAGTACTTC. Translation gives CASGRDIFNEQYF.

The rearrangement joins TRBV18 to TRBJ1-1, with a tentative D call TRBD1 (5 bases). The CDR3 extends over 14 amino acids. Germline V gene lookup returns CDR1 KGHSH and CDR2 LQKENI. V was shortened by 2 bases and J by 7 bases, with 14 bases between the two germline ends. CDR3 loop: CASSPLAGTGEAFF. CDR3 bases: TGTGCCAGCTCACCATTGGCGGGGACCGGTGAAGCTTTCTTT.

The rearrangement links TRBV12-3 or TRBV12-4 to TRBJ2-1, with TRBD2 identical over 7 bases. The CDR3 runs 15 residues. With 3 bases clipped from V and 3 bases from J, the junction kept 5 bases outside the gene matches. CDR3: CASSLGGSVYNEQFF. The CDR3 nucleotides read TGTGCCAGCAGTTTGGGCGGGAGTGTCTACAATGAGCAGTTCTTC.

V gene TRBV28 combines with J gene TRBJ1-5; D unresolved. In germline, CDR1 is MDHEN, CDR2 SYDVKM. The CDR3 extends over 13 amino acids. V lost 6 bases to trimming and J lost 3 bases, with 9 bases between them. CDR3 loop: CASRSTVNQPQHF. The CDR3 bases are TGTGCCAGCAGGTCGACGGTCAATCAGCCCCAGCATTTT. The full variable domain, rest sourced from reference TRBV28 and TRBJ1-5, is DVKVTQSSRYLVKRTGEKVFLECVQDMDHENMFWYRQDPGLGLRLIYFSYDVKMKEKGDIPEGYSVSREKKERFSLILESASTNQTSMYLCASRSTVNQPQHFGDGTRLSIL.

This clonotype has only a few counts. The rearrangement links TRBV6-6 to TRBJ1-5, with a tentative D call TRBD1 (6 bases). CDR1 is MNHNY, CDR2 SVGAGI, per germline (reference sequence). Trimming removed 6 bases at V and 1 base at J, with 10 bases between. The CDR3 consists of 14 residues. The CDR3 region has the DNA TGTGCCAGCAGGCCTGGGACAAGCAATCAGCCCCAGCATTTT. Protein product: CASRPGTSNQPQHF.

This chain links TRBV27 with TRBJ1-2; 10 bases map to TRBD1. The CDR3 length is 15 residues. Trimming at V came to 4 bases and at J to 4 bases, leaving 6 bases not matched to a gene. Germline V gene lookup returns CDR1 MNHEY and CDR2 SMNVEV (reference sequence). DNA of the CDR3: TGTGCCAGCAGTTGGACGACAGGGGGCGTCTATGGCTACACCTTC. Translated, it gives CASSWTTGGVYGYTF.

This clonotype showed up just a few times. The chain is built from TRBV21-1 and TRBJ2-5. TRBV21-1 is a pseudogene segment. This CDR3 has 14 amino acids. CDR3 amino acids: CASSKDQAQETQYF. DNA of the CDR3: TGTGCCAGCAGCAAGGATCAAGCCCAAGAGACCCAGTACTTC.

This clonotype appeared a few times. The chain carries TRBV7-9 and TRBJ2-7; TRBD1 agrees at 8 bases. V shed 8 bases, J shed 3 bases, and the junction held 12 bases outside the gene matches. CDR3 length: 15 residues. Germline V gene data show CDR1 as SEHNR and CDR2 as FQNEAQ (reference sequence). CDR3 amino acids: CASSPRTGKNYEQYF. The CDR3, as DNA: TGTGCCAGCTCGCCCCGGACAGGGAAAAACTACGAGCAGTACTTC.

Details on this clonotype: A read error may produce the germline difference seen at one junction end. The chain combines TRBV7-2 with TRBJ2-2; possible D gene TRBD2, 5 bases. The CDR3 is 12 amino acids. The germline V gene encodes CDR1 SGHTA and CDR2 FQGNSA. CDR3 bases: TGTGCCAGCAGCTCGTATATCCGGGGAGCTGTTTTT. Translation gives CASSSYIRGAVF.

This chain connects TRBV12-3 or TRBV12-4 to TRBJ2-7; D perhaps matches TRBD1 (5 bases). The CDR3 length is 14 residues. The ends were cut back, 0 bases at V and 6 bases at J, with 12 bases in the middle. CDR3 DNA sequence: TGTGCCAGCAGTTTAGCAGGACACAGAACCGAGCAGTACTTC. It specifies CASSLAGHRTEQYF.

There are many counts of this clonotype. At one end, the junction sequence differs from germline, possibly due to a read error. The V and J genes are TRBV2 and TRBJ2-5; D is perhaps TRBD1 (6 bases). Germline V gene data show CDR1 as SNHLY and CDR2 as FYNNEI. The CDR3 extends over 13 amino acids. The CDR3 region is CASSEQGRETQYF. The DNA for the CDR3 is TGCGCCAGCAGTGAACAGGGTCGGGAGACCCAGTACTTC.

This clonotype was found a few times. The chain is built from TRBV7-9 and TRBJ2-1; possibly TRBD2 for D (5 bases). The CDR3 extends over 15 amino acids. The V end lost 1 base, the J end lost 5 bases, and 12 bases lay between the germline ends. From germline, CDR1 is SEHNR and CDR2 FQNEAQ (reference sequence). The CDR3 loop is CASSLELVVHNEQFF. DNA for the CDR3: TGTGCCAGCAGCTTAGAACTAGTTGTTCACAATGAGCAGTTCTTC.

The chain combines TRBV5-4 with TRBJ2-3, with D unclear. Germline V lookup: CDR1 SGHNT, CDR2 YYREEE (reference sequence). Deletions cut 0 bases from V and 0 bases from J, with 8 bases between. The CDR3 spans 15 residues. The CDR3 sequence is CASSLAVQSTDTQYF. CDR3 bases: TGTGCCAGCAGCTTGGCAGTACAAAGCACAGATACGCAGTATTTT. Looking up the rest from reference TRBV5-4 and TRBJ2-3 gives the full variable domain: ETGVTQSPTHLIKTRGQQVTLRCSSQSGHNTVSWYQQALGQGPQFIFQYYREEENGRGNFPPRFSGLQFPNYSSELNVNALELDDSALYLCASSLAVQSTDTQYFGPGTRLTVL.

The V call is TRBV6-1, the J call TRBJ1-2; 8 positions agree with TRBD1. CDR1 is MNHNS, CDR2 SASEGT, per germline. J gave up 13 bases and V 2 bases, and 9 bases lay outside the gene matches. The CDR3 runs to 13 residues. CDR3 protein: CASSEYRDRTGTF. CDR3 bases: TGTGCCAGCAGTGAATACCGGGACAGGACTGGCACCTTC.

This clonotype was recorded at least ten times. The chain couples TRBV6-6 to TRBJ2-7; D not certain. Trimming shortened V by 2 bases and J by 0 bases, and 11 bases separated the two germline ends. The V gene's germline CDR1 is MNHNY and CDR2 SVGAGI (reference sequence). The CDR3 has 15 amino acids. The chain's CDR3 is CASSYGSFGSYEQYF. CDR3 in DNA: TGTGCCAGCAGTTACGGCAGTTTTGGCTCCTACGAGCAGTACTTC.

V is TRBV3-1 and J is TRBJ2-1; D gene unclear. Near its end, the DNA agrees better with TRBJ2-7, so the J call may be wrong. The CDR3 loop spans 15 amino acids. Germline V lookup: CDR1 LGHDT, CDR2 YNNKEL (reference sequence). The CDR3 sequence: CASSLPRAGRNEQYF. The CDR3 DNA reads TGTGCCAGCAGTCTACCTAGGGCCGGGCGAAATGAGCAGTACTTC.

This clonotype was picked up a small number of times. The chain joins TRBV5-6 to TRBJ2-1; 8 bases line up with TRBD1. Germline CDR1 reads SGHDT; CDR2 reads YYEEEE. J was trimmed by 10 bases and V by 5 bases; bases with no gene match: 11. This CDR3 has 14 residues. This chain's CDR3 is CASRIGTGIYEQFF. CDR3 nucleotide sequence: TGTGCCAGCAGAATCGGGACAGGTATCTACGAGCAGTTCTTC.

The chain couples TRBV29-1 to TRBJ2-2; D not resolved. V dropped 2 bases and J dropped 0 bases, with 7 bases sitting between them. The CDR3 covers 14 residues. Germline CDR1 SQVTM, CDR2 ANQGSEA. The CDR3 DNA follows: TGCAGCGTTGAAAGGGTCGCGAACACCGGGGAGCTGTTTTTT. As protein: CSVERVANTGELFF.